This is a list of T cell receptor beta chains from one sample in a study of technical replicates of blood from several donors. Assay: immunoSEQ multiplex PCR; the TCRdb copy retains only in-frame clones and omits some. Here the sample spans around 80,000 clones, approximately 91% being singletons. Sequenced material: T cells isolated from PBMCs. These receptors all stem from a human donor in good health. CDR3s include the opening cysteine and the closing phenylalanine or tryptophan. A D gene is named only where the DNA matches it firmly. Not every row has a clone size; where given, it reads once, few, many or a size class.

cdr3_aa: CASSLTVHGSEKLFF
cdr3_nt: TGTGCCAGCAGCCTAACAGTACATGGTAGTGAAAAACTGTTTTTT
clone_size: .
d_call: .
j_call: TRBJ1-4
v_call: TRBV9

cdr3_aa: CASSPNRGLARSTDTQYF
cdr3_nt: TGTGCCAGCAGCCCCAACAGAGGACTAGCGCGTAGCACAGATACGCAGTATTTT
clone_size: .
d_call: TRBD2
j_call: TRBJ2-3
v_call: TRBV11-3

cdr3_aa: CASSLVGGDTEAFF
cdr3_nt: TGCGCCAGCAGCTTGGTTGGGGGGGACACTGAAGCTTTCTTT
clone_size: .
d_call: .
j_call: TRBJ1-1
v_call: TRBV5-1

cdr3_aa: CASSMRRIPNEKLFF
cdr3_nt: TGTGCCAGTAGTATGAGGCGGATACCTAATGAAAAACTGTTTTTT
clone_size: .
d_call: .
j_call: TRBJ1-4
v_call: TRBV19

cdr3_aa: CASSPLAGVYQETQYF
cdr3_nt: TGTGCCAGCAGTCCACTAGCGGGGGTGTACCAAGAGACCCAGTACTTC
clone_size: .
d_call: TRBD2
j_call: TRBJ2-5
v_call: TRBV27

cdr3_aa: CASSQHFSEQYF
cdr3_nt: TGTGCCAGCAGCCAACATTTTTCCGAGCAGTACTTC
clone_size: .
d_call: .
j_call: TRBJ2-7
v_call: TRBV14

cdr3_aa: CASSLSRRVTQYF
cdr3_nt: TGTGCCAGCAGTTTATCGCGGCGGGTGACCCAGTACTTC
clone_size: .
d_call: .
j_call: TRBJ2-5
v_call: TRBV28

cdr3_aa: CASSPLAGTGDTQYF
cdr3_nt: TGTGCCAGCAGTCCACTAGCGGGAACAGGAGATACGCAGTATTTT
clone_size: .
d_call: TRBD2
j_call: TRBJ2-3
v_call: TRBV6-5

cdr3_aa: CASSFAQGSQPQHF
cdr3_nt: TGTGCCAGCAGCTTCGCACAGGGAAGTCAGCCCCAGCATTTT
clone_size: .
d_call: .
j_call: TRBJ1-5
v_call: TRBV5-8

cdr3_aa: CASSLRLGAHTEAFF
cdr3_nt: TGCGCCAGCAGCTTGAGGTTGGGGGCACACACTGAAGCTTTCTTT
clone_size: .
d_call: .
j_call: TRBJ1-1
v_call: TRBV5-1

cdr3_aa: CASSPTGGDYGYTF
cdr3_nt: TGTGCCAGCAGCCCAACAGGGGGCGACTATGGCTACACCTTC
clone_size: .
d_call: TRBD1
j_call: TRBJ1-2
v_call: TRBV5-4

cdr3_aa: CASSPTRDSHGYTF
cdr3_nt: TGTGCCAGCTCACCAACCAGGGATAGCCATGGCTACACCTTC
clone_size: .
d_call: .
j_call: TRBJ1-2
v_call: TRBV18

cdr3_aa: CASETGTGPTGELFF
cdr3_nt: TGTGCCAGCGAGACCGGGACAGGACCCACCGGGGAGCTGTTTTTT
clone_size: once
d_call: TRBD1
j_call: TRBJ2-2
v_call: TRBV6-1

cdr3_aa: CASSLAGGSLYTF
cdr3_nt: TGTGCCAGCAGCTTGGCAGGGGGGTCCCTTTACACCTTC
clone_size: .
d_call: TRBD1
j_call: TRBJ1-2
v_call: TRBV5-6

cdr3_aa: CASSPSGRARDTQYF
cdr3_nt: TGTGCCAGCAGCCCCAGCGGGAGGGCCCGAGATACGCAGTATTTT
clone_size: .
d_call: TRBD2
j_call: TRBJ2-3
v_call: TRBV7-2

cdr3_aa: CASVFIEVDYGYTF
cdr3_nt: TGTGCCAGCGTTTTCATTGAGGTTGACTATGGCTACACCTTC
clone_size: .
d_call: .
j_call: TRBJ1-2
v_call: TRBV2

cdr3_aa: CASSLSPGAGTGANVLTF
cdr3_nt: TGTGCCAGCAGTCTCTCCCCCGGGGCGGGGACTGGGGCCAACGTCCTGACTTTC
clone_size: .
d_call: .
j_call: TRBJ2-6
v_call: TRBV27

cdr3_aa: CASSVKVIAGANEQFF
cdr3_nt: TGTGCCAGTAGTGTCAAGGTGATAGCGGGAGCCAATGAGCAGTTCTTC
clone_size: .
d_call: TRBD2
j_call: TRBJ2-1
v_call: TRBV19

cdr3_aa: CASSVGALQDYEKLFF
cdr3_nt: TGTGCCAGCAGCGTAGGGGCTCTCCAGGATTATGAAAAACTGTTTTTT
clone_size: .
d_call: .
j_call: TRBJ1-4
v_call: TRBV9

cdr3_aa: CASSYRVAQGFEQYF
cdr3_nt: TGTGCCAGCAGTTACAGGGTTGCCCAAGGATTCGAGCAGTACTTC
clone_size: .
d_call: .
j_call: TRBJ2-7
v_call: TRBV7-2

cdr3_aa: CASSLDAYEQFF
cdr3_nt: TGTGCCAGCAGCTTAGACGCGTATGAGCAGTTCTTC
clone_size: once
d_call: .
j_call: TRBJ2-1
v_call: TRBV11-2

cdr3_aa: CASSQSQGARFYGYTF
cdr3_nt: TGTGCCAGCAGTCAGTCCCAGGGGGCTCGATTCTATGGCTACACCTTC
clone_size: .
d_call: TRBD1
j_call: TRBJ1-2
v_call: TRBV25-1

cdr3_aa: CAISESGQGDQPQHF
cdr3_nt: TGTGCCATCAGTGAGTCGGGGCAGGGGGATCAGCCCCAGCATTTT
clone_size: .
d_call: TRBD1
j_call: TRBJ1-5
v_call: TRBV10-3

cdr3_aa: CASSSPAVAGMETQYF
cdr3_nt: TGTGCCAGTAGCTCCCCAGCAGTAGCGGGAATGGAGACCCAGTACTTC
clone_size: once
d_call: TRBD2
j_call: TRBJ2-5
v_call: TRBV19

cdr3_aa: CASSIDRTGGVDEQFF
cdr3_nt: TGTGCCAGTAGTATAGATCGGACAGGGGGGGTCGATGAGCAGTTCTTC
clone_size: .
d_call: TRBD1
j_call: TRBJ2-1
v_call: TRBV19

cdr3_aa: CASSTGSGELFF
cdr3_nt: TGCGCCAGCAGCACCGGGAGCGGGGAGCTGTTTTTT
clone_size: few
d_call: .
j_call: TRBJ2-2
v_call: TRBV4-3

cdr3_aa: CASSLLGLAGHEQYF
cdr3_nt: TGTGCCAGCAGTTTATTAGGACTAGCGGGCCACGAGCAGTACTTC
clone_size: once
d_call: TRBD2
j_call: TRBJ2-7
v_call: TRBV28

cdr3_aa: CASSILPGSEGFF
cdr3_nt: TGTGCCAGTAGTATCCTTCCGGGCAGCGAGGGGTTCTTC
clone_size: .
d_call: .
j_call: TRBJ2-1
v_call: TRBV19

cdr3_aa: CASSLNSLYYEQYF
cdr3_nt: TGCGCCAGCAGCTTGAACAGCTTATACTACGAGCAGTACTTC
clone_size: .
d_call: .
j_call: TRBJ2-7
v_call: TRBV5-1

cdr3_aa: CASSLWGRAYEQYF
cdr3_nt: TGTGCCAGCAGCCTCTGGGGGAGGGCTTACGAGCAGTACTTC
clone_size: .
d_call: TRBD2
j_call: TRBJ2-7
v_call: TRBV2

cdr3_aa: CASSISGTGGYEQYF
cdr3_nt: TGTGCCAGCAGCATCTCCGGGACAGGGGGCTACGAGCAGTACTTC
clone_size: .
d_call: TRBD1
j_call: TRBJ2-7
v_call: TRBV9

cdr3_aa: CASSPPSGDQPQHF
cdr3_nt: TGTGCCAGCTCACCACCGTCAGGCGATCAGCCCCAGCATTTT
clone_size: once
d_call: .
j_call: TRBJ1-5
v_call: TRBV18

cdr3_aa: CASSESRAYEQYF
cdr3_nt: TGTGCCAGCAGTGAGAGCAGGGCTTACGAGCAGTACTTC
clone_size: once
d_call: .
j_call: TRBJ2-7
v_call: TRBV6-1

cdr3_aa: CASSESTTENTGELFF
cdr3_nt: TGCGCCAGCAGTGAGTCGACTACAGAAAACACCGGGGAGCTGTTTTTT
clone_size: .
d_call: .
j_call: TRBJ2-2
v_call: TRBV10-1

cdr3_aa: CASSYRGSWPHEQYF
cdr3_nt: TGTGCCAGCAGTTACAGGGGATCCTGGCCCCACGAGCAGTACTTC
clone_size: .
d_call: TRBD1
j_call: TRBJ2-7
v_call: TRBV28

cdr3_aa: CASSFHRGYGYTF
cdr3_nt: TGTGCCAGCAGCTTCCACAGGGGGTATGGCTACACCTTC
clone_size: .
d_call: TRBD1
j_call: TRBJ1-2
v_call: TRBV7-9

cdr3_aa: CASSELRGTQYF
cdr3_nt: TGTGCCAGCAGCGAACTTCGAGGGACCCAGTACTTC
clone_size: .
d_call: .
j_call: TRBJ2-5
v_call: TRBV7-3